Below, one T cell receptor (beta chain) is given with its context. The V gene's germline CDR1 is SGHTA and CDR2 FQGNSA. The CDR3 runs to 13 residues. The V segment lost 8 bases and the J segment 6 bases; nucleotides outside the gene matches: 9. The data were taken from a study of blood T cell repertoires in COVID-19. Background on the study: Collection of acute and convalescent COVID-19 samples took place in the United States, Italy and Spain. PBMCs, B-cell-depleted T cells, or T cells provided the cDNA or gDNA that made up the material.

Assignment of participants to cohorts was predicated upon participant-reported clinical history. Clones were read by immunoSEQ multiplex PCR, and TCRdb kept only the in-frame ones, dropping some. The profile shows 250,000 to 300,000 clones, approximately 89% of them singletons. The chain links TRBV7-2 to TRBJ2-7, with TRBD1 matching over 8 bases. This clonotype originated in a woman aged 55-75 years who had recovered from COVID-19. What was sequenced was PBMCs or T cells enriched from blood (not recorded which). The CDR3 here is CASRQGARVEQYF. CDR3 sequence (DNA): TGTGCCAGCCGCCAGGGGGCGCGCGTCGAGCAGTACTTC.